This T cell receptor beta chain was identified during a study of T cell responses to AZD1222 COVID-19 vaccine (dated by TCRdb to the early 2020s). Concerning the study at large: AZD1222 recipients whose second dose came at about 4 weeks and those whose second dose came at about 12 weeks were combined into one group, since spike-specific TCR depth and breadth did not differ between the two schedules. A total of just over 230 trial participants underwent TCR sequencing, of whom about 210 had received two doses of AZD1222 and around 26 had received two doses of the MenACWY control vaccine. Enrollment into the trials was organized by age into subgroups of 18-55, 56-69 and 70-plus years, and those subgroups contained about 160, 30 and 59 TCR-sequenced participants, respectively.

Beyond this particular receptor, the publication reports: Reportedly, close to half of the unique spike-specific TCRs recognized epitopes lying outside the regions that are mutated in the B.1.351 and B.1.1.7 variants. The whole spike protein was spanned by vaccine-associated CD4 TCRs, and dominant responses were seen in regions 160-218 and 743-854. Because no day 14 peak-response samples were available, the repertoires could be characterized only after the peak T cell response. Conclusions about previously exposed vaccinees are limited, since just six AZD1222 recipients were seropositive for SARS-CoV-2 at baseline. Participants were mostly white British and included more females than males, and it was suggested by the authors that clonal diversity may have been underestimated. The 56-69-year group was small, and its depth increase did not reach significance, likely because of low power. After two AZD1222 doses, spike-specific TCR breadth and depth were significantly higher than at day 0 and than in MenACWY recipients.

The CDR3 regions of human TCRbeta chains were analyzed by immunosequencing. For the original study's pipeline: Repertoire TCRs were checked for matches against a reference library of SARS-CoV-2-specific TCRs that had been generated using the MIRA antigen-specificity platform. Breadth was defined as the fraction of unique TCRs that were SARS-CoV-2-associated. Depth was defined as the fraction of total T cells that were SARS-CoV-2-associated. Using the MIRA data, every spike-specific TCR was mapped to the spike region that the TCR reacted to and assigned to either a CD4 or a CD8 class. Log10-transformed breadth and depth values were compared by one-way ANOVA with Sidak's multiple comparisons tests. TCRdb provides this immuneACCESS table in a form limited to in-frame rearrangements. Some clones are lacking; in checked studies, under half of them reflect an unresolved V gene, and why the rest are absent is not known. The DNA was the basis for D and trimming; V, J and clone size are from that table. The sample profile shows some 100,000 clones; about 90% of them were found once. The ten largest clonotypes hold approximately 7.6% of the sample.

About this clone itself: It lacks a known antigen. No base-level quality is on record; no much larger clone is a single base apart.

The time point label corresponds to: baseline before first vaccination. The vaccinee samples were drawn from two UK trials, COV001 and COV002, one of which was a single-blind randomized controlled phase 2/3 trial testing AZD1222 (ChAdOx1 nCoV-19) in healthy adults. Trial participant PBMC samples were collected at day 0 and day 28 after the second dose for TCRbeta chain sequencing. This sequence was found in an adult in good health. The sequencing here drew on peripheral blood, taken on day 0 of AZD1222 vaccination.

The CDR3 corresponds to CASSLETVSGYTF. The DNA is TGTGCCAGCAGCTTAGAAACGGTCTCAGGCTACACCTTC. This sequence uses TRBV7-2 and TRBJ1-2; confidence is insufficient to name the D gene. The germline ends are 11 bases apart after V is trimmed by 1 base and J by 8 bases. The CDR3 runs 13 amino acids, cysteine and phenylalanine included. This entry keeps only the CDR3 DNA: 39 bases, framed from base 1. Sequences SGHTA (CDR1) and FQGNSA (CDR2) are obtained from the germline V gene.